This TCR beta chain was captured by sequencing in a study of T cell responses to AZD1222 COVID-19 vaccine. This CDR3 comprises 16 residues. CDR1 and CDR2 (germline): MNHEY, SVGEGT. V lost 4 bases and J lost 4; bases outside the gene matches: 9. Clones were read by immunoSEQ multiplex PCR, and TCRdb kept only the in-frame ones, dropping some. The sample gives 150,000 to 200,000 clones, almost 95% of which show up once; about 9% is in the top ten. The genes are TRBV6-2 or TRBV6-3 and TRBJ2-5; 10 nucleotides match TRBD2. Sample: peripheral blood, taken on day 0 of AZD1222 vaccination. The receptor comes from an adult in good health. CDR3 loop: CASSSWVAGGLETQYF. In DNA form, the CDR3 reads TGTGCCAGCAGTTCTTGGGTAGCGGGAGGTCTAGAGACCCAGTACTTC.